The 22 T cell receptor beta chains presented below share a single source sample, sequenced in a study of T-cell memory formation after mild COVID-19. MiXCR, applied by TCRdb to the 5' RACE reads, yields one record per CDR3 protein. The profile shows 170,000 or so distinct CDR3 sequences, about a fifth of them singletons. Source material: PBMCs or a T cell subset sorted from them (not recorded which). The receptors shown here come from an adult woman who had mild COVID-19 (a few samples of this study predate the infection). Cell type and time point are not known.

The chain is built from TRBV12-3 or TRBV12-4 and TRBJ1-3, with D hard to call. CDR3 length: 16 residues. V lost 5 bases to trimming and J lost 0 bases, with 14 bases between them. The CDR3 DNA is TGTGCCAGCAGTCCCGTCCGAGGGAGCTCTGGAAACACCATATATTTT. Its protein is CASSPVRGSSGNTIYF.

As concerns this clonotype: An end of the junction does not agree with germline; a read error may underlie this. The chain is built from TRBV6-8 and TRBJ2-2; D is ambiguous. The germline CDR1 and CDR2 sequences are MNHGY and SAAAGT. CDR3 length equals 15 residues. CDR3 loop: CDSSYSRADTGELFF. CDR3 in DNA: TGTGACAGCAGTTACTCAAGGGCCGACACCGGGGAGCTGTTTTTT.

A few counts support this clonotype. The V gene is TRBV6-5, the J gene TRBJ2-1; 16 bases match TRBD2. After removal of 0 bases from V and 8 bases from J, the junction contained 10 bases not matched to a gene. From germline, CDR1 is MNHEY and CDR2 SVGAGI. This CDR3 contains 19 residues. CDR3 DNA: TGTGCCAGCAGTTACTCGGAGGGACTAGCGGGAGGGCCTGGTTATGAGCAGTTCTTC. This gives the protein CASSYSEGLAGGPGYEQFF.

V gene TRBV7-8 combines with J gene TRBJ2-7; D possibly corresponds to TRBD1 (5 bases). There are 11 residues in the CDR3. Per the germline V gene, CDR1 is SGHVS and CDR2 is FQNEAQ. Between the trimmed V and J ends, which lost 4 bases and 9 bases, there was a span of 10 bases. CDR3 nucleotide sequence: TGTGCCAGCAGCTGGGGCCTCGGGCAGTACTTC. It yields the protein CASSWGLGQYF.

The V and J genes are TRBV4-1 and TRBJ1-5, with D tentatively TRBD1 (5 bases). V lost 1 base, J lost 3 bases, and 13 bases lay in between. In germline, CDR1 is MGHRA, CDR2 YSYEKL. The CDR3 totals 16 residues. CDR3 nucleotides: TGCGCCAGCAGCCAAGTCTCCCAGGGCTACAATCAGCCCCAGCATTTT. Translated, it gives CASSQVSQGYNQPQHF.

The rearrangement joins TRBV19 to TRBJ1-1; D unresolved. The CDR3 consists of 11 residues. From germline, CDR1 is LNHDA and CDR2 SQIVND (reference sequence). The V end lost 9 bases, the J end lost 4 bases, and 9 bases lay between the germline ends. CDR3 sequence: CASDYGTEAFF. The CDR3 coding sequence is TGTGCCAGCGATTACGGCACTGAAGCTTTCTTT.

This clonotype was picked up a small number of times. CDR3 sequence: CASSSSLQVGELFF. The CDR3 DNA reads TGTGCCAGCAGCTCTAGTCTGCAGGTCGGGGAGCTGTTTTTT. V is TRBV7-2 and J is TRBJ2-2; D not resolved. This CDR3 has 14 residues. The germline gives CDR1 SGHTA, CDR2 FQGNSA. V lost 4 bases and J 7 bases, leaving 13 bases between the germline ends. The variable domain in full, with the rest retrieved from reference TRBV7-2 and TRBJ2-2, is GAGVSQSPSNKVTEKGKDVELRCDPISGHTALYWYRQSLGQGLEFLIYFQGNSAPDKSGLPSDRFSAERTGGSVSTLTIQRTQQEDSAVYLCASSSSLQVGELFFGEGSRLTVL.

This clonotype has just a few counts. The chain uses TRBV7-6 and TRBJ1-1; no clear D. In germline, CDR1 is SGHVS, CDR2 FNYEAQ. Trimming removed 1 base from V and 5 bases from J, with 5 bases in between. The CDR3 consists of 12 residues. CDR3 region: CASSLGETEAFF. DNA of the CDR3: TGTGCCAGCAGCTTAGGTGAAACTGAAGCTTTCTTT.

As DNA, the CDR3 is TGTGCCAGCAGTCATCGAGAGAGGGACTATGGCTACACCTTC. Translation: CASSHRERDYGYTF. The chain uses TRBV27 and TRBJ1-2; D gene uncertain. Trimming removed 5 bases at V and 3 bases at J, with 13 bases between. The germline CDR1 and CDR2 sequences are MNHEY and SMNVEV (reference sequence). The CDR3 loop spans 14 amino acids.

CDR3 in amino acids: CSVKNRDTYNEQFF. The CDR3 DNA sequence: TGCAGCGTCAAAAACCGGGACACTTACAATGAGCAGTTCTTC. The rearrangement uses TRBV29-1 and TRBJ2-1; D is perhaps TRBD1 (6 bases). CDR3 length equals 14 residues. Germline V gene data show CDR1 as SQVTM and CDR2 as ANQGSEA. The germline V and J ends were trimmed by 6 bases and 4 bases, with 16 bases remaining between them.

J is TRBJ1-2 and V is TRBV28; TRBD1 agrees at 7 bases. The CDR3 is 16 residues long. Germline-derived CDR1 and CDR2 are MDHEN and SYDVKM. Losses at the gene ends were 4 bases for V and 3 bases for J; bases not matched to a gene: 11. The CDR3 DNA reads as TGTGCCAGCAGTTCCCCGACAGGGTTGACTGACTATGGCTACACCTTC. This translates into CASSSPTGLTDYGYTF.

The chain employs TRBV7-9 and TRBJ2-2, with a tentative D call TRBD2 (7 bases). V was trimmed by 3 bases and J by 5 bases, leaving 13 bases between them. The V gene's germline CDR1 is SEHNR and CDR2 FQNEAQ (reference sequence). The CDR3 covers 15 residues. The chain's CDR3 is CASSFRGAGTGELFF. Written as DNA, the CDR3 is TGTGCCAGCAGCTTCCGGGGGGCTGGGACCGGGGAGCTGTTTTTT.

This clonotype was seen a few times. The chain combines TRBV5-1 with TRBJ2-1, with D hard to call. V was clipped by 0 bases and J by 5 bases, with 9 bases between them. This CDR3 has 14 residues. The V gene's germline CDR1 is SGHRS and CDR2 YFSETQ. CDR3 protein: CASSLVSWDNEQFF. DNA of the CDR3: TGCGCCAGCAGCTTGGTGAGTTGGGACAATGAGCAGTTCTTC.

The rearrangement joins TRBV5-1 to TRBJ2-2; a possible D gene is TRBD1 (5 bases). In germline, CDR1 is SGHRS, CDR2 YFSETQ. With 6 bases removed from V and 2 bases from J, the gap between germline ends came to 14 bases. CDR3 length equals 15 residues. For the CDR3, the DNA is TGCGCCAGCAACTCCGGCAGGGTAAACACCGGGGAGCTGTTTTTT. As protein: CASNSGRVNTGELFF.

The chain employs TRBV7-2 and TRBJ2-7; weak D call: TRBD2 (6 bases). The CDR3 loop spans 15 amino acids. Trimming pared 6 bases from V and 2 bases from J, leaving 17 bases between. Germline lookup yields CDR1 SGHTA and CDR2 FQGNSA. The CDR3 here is CASSRKVGGPYEQYF. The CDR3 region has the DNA TGTGCCAGCAGTCGAAAGGTCGGGGGACCCTACGAGCAGTACTTC.

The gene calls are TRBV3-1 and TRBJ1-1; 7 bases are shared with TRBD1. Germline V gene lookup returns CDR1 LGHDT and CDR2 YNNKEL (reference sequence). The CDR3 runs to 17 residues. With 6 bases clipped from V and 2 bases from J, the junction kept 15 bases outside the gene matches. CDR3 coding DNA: TGTGCCAGCAGTCCAATGGGACAGCACCAGCCTAACACTGAAGCTTTCTTT. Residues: CASSPMGQHQPNTEAFF.

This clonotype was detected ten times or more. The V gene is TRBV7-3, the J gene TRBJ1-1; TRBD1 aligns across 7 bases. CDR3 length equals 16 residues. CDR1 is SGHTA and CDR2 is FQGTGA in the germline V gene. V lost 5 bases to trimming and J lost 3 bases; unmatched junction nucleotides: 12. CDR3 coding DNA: TGTGCCAGCAGCCCCACCCCGACAGGGAGGGACACTGAAGCTTTCTTT. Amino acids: CASSPTPTGRDTEAFF.

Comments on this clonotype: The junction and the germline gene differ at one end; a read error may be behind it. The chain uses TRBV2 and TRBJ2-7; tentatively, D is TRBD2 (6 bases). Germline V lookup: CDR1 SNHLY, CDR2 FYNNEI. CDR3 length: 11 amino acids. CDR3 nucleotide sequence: TGTGCCAGCATTGACGCGGGACTCCACTTCTTC. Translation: CASIDAGLHFF. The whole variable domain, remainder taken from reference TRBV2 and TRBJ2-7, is EPEVTQTPSHQVTQMGQEVILRCVPISNHLYFYWYRQILGQKVEFLVSFYNNEISEKSEIFDDQFSVERPDGSNFTLKIRSTKLEDSAMYFCASIDAGLHFFGPGTRLTVT.

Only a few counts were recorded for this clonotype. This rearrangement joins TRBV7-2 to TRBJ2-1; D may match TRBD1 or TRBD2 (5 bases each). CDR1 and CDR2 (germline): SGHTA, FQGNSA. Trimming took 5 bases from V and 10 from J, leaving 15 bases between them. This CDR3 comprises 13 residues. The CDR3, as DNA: TGTGCCAGCAGCCCCGGGGCTCCCGCGGAGCAGTTCTTC. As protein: CASSPGAPAEQFF.

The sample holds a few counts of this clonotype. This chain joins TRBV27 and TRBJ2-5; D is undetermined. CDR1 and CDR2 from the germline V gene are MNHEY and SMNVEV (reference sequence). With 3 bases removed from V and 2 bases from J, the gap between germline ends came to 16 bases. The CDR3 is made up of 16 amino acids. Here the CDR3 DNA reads TGTGCCAGCAGTTTGCTAGTAGGAGACCTACAAGAGACCCAGTACTTC. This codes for CASSLLVGDLQETQYF.

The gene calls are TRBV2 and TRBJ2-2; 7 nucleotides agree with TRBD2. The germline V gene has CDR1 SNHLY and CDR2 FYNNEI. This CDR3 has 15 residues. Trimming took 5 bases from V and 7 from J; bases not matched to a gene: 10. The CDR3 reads CASSPSGGLGGELFF. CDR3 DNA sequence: TGTGCCAGCAGTCCGTCGGGGGGACTGGGCGGGGAGCTGTTTTTT.

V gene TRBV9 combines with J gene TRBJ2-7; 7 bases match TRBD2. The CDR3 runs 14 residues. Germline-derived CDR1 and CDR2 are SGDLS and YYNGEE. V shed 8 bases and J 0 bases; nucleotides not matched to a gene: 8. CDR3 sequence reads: CARDPPGGSYEQYF. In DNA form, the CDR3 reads TGTGCCAGGGACCCTCCGGGGGGCTCCTACGAGCAGTACTTC.